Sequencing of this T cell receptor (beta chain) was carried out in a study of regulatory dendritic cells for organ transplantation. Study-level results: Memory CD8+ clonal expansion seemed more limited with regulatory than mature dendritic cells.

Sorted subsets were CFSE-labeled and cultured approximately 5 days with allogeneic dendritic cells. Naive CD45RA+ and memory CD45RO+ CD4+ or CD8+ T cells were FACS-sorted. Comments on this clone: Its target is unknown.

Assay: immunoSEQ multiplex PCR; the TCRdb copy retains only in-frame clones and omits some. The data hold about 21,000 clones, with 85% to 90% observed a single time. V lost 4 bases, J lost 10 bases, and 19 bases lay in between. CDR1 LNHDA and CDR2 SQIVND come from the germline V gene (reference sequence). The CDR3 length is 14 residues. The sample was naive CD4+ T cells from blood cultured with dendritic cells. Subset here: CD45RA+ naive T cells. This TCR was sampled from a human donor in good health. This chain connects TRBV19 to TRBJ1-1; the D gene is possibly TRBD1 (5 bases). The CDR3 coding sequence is TGTGCCAGTAGTAACAGTGGGGCCTTGATAAGAGCTTTCTTT. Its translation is CASSNSGALIRAFF.